This passage covers 26 T cell receptor beta chains from one sample sequenced in a study of T cells in Graves' hyperthyroidism and ophthalmopathy. The investigators amplified TCR beta CDR3 regions from RNA transcripts. The HTBI set primed first-round TCR CDR3 RT-PCR. Via MiXCR, TCRdb re-called the multiplex PCR reads, giving one row per CDR3 protein. The top ten hold 73% of the sample, which has under 400,000 distinct CDR3 sequences, more than 20% seen once. The sequenced sample was blood. These receptors all stem from a man aged 50 to 60 with Graves' hyperthyroidism.

Here the CDR3 reads CATSQGGAFSYNEQFF. Here the CDR3 DNA reads TGTGCCACCAGCCAAGGGGGTGCCTTCTCCTACAATGAGCAGTTCTTC. The chain joins TRBV15 to TRBJ2-1; D is possibly TRBD1 (6 bases). The V and J ends lost 5 bases and 0 bases respectively, with 14 bases between them. This CDR3 is 16 amino acids long. In germline, CDR1 is LNHNV, CDR2 YYDKDF (reference sequence).

The rearrangement joins TRBV5-1 to TRBJ2-2, with D perhaps matching TRBD1 (6 bases). Germline V CDR1 and CDR2: SGHRS, YFSETQ. CDR3 length: 14 amino acids. The V end was cut by 4 bases, the J end by 6 bases, with 13 bases between. CDR3 in DNA: TGCGCCAGCAGCGGACAGAGTGGGGCCGGGGAGCTGTTTTTT. It specifies CASSGQSGAGELFF.

This chain connects TRBV24-1 to TRBJ1-5, with TRBD1 matching over 8 bases. Trimming removed 4 bases from V and 0 bases from J; junction bases left unmatched: 4. Per germline, CDR1 KGHDR and CDR2 SFDVKD. The CDR3 totals 16 residues. The CDR3 loop is CATSDGTGYSNQPQHF. The CDR3 DNA reads as TGTGCCACCAGTGACGGGACAGGATATAGCAATCAGCCCCAGCATTTT.

The chain joins TRBV28 to TRBJ2-6, with a weak D call TRBD2 (5 bases). Germline CDR1 reads MDHEN; CDR2 reads SYDVKM. Trimming cost V 8 bases and J 8 bases, with 22 bases left between them. The CDR3 has 16 amino acids. Here the CDR3 reads CASGSSGGFGTNVLTF. The CDR3 DNA is TGTGCCAGCGGCTCCTCGGGCGGTTTCGGGACCAACGTCCTGACTTTC.

This clonotype was counted between two and nine times. The CDR3 is CASSFRGGNSPLHF. CDR3 in DNA: TGTGCCAGCAGTTTCAGGGGCGGTAATTCACCCCTCCACTTT. V usage is TRBV12-3 or TRBV12-4 and J usage is TRBJ1-6; tentative D call: TRBD1 (6 bases). Trimming removed 3 bases at V and 6 bases at J, with 9 bases between. The CDR3 contains 14 residues.

In its sample, this clonotype was seen a few times. The V call is TRBV7-6, the J call TRBJ2-2, with TRBD2 matching 7 bases. Trimming removed 5 bases from V and 3 bases from J; junction bases left unmatched: 0. The V gene's germline CDR1 is SGHVS and CDR2 FNYEAQ. The CDR3 contains 13 residues. The CDR3 DNA follows: TGTGCCAGCAGCCGGGGGGACACCGGGGAGCTGTTTTTT. Translated, it gives CASSRGDTGELFF.

This clonotype was seen ten or more times. V and J are TRBV11-2 and TRBJ2-7, with a possible D match to TRBD1 (6 bases). This CDR3 has 16 residues. The V gene lost 1 base and the J gene lost 4 bases, with 17 bases spanning the gap. Germline lookup yields CDR1 SGHAT and CDR2 FQNNGV. CDR3 sequence reads: CASSLGDTLLSYEQYF. The DNA of the CDR3 is TGTGCCAGCAGCTTAGGGGACACACTGTTGAGTTACGAGCAGTACTTC.

This CDR3 is CASSLGGTVGNTIYF. The CDR3 coding sequence is TGTGCCAGCAGTTTAGGGGGGACGGTCGGAAACACCATATATTTT. The rearrangement joins TRBV28 to TRBJ1-3; D might be TRBD1 (5 bases). CDR1 is MDHEN, CDR2 SYDVKM, per germline. This CDR3 spans 15 amino acids. The V end lost 2 bases, the J end lost 4 bases, and 12 bases lay between the germline ends.

The chain recombines TRBV7-8 with TRBJ1-2; D is possibly TRBD1 (6 bases). Trimming shortened V by 5 bases and J by 8 bases, and 12 bases separated the two germline ends. The germline V gene encodes CDR1 SGHVS and CDR2 FQNEAQ. The CDR3 totals 12 residues. This CDR3 reads CASSVQGLGYTF. The DNA of the CDR3 is TGTGCCAGCAGCGTACAGGGTCTAGGCTACACCTTC.

This clonotype was counted many times. V is TRBV7-8 and J is TRBJ2-7; D uncertain. Trimming removed 7 bases from V and 2 bases from J, with 15 bases in between. Germline CDR1 and CDR2: SGHVS and FQNEAQ. There are 14 residues in the CDR3. The CDR3: CASNNLGNAYEQYF. As DNA, the CDR3 is TGTGCCAGCAACAACTTGGGGAACGCCTACGAGCAGTACTTC.

The chain is built from TRBV3-1 and TRBJ1-2; D ambiguous. V lost 1 base and J lost 4, with 10 bases in between. CDR1 and CDR2 from the germline V gene are LGHDT and YNNKEL (reference sequence). The CDR3 has 14 amino acids. The CDR3 bases are TGTGCCAGCAGCCAAGCGGGGAAGGGCTATGGCTACACCTTC. Protein sequence: CASSQAGKGYGYTF.

V is TRBV30 and J is TRBJ1-3, with 8 positions matching TRBD1. Trimming cost V 2 bases and J 2 bases; bases outside gene matches: 5. The CDR3 loop spans 15 amino acids. Germline assignment: CDR1 GTSNPN and CDR2 SVGIG (reference sequence). The CDR3 coding sequence is TGTGCCTGGAGTCCCCTACAGGGGGCTGGAAACACCATATATTTT. Translation: CAWSPLQGAGNTIYF. The full variable domain, its missing parts supplied by reference TRBV30 and TRBJ1-3, is SQTIHQWPATLVQPVGSPLSLECTVEGTSNPNLYWYRQAAGRGLQLLFYSVGIGQISSEVPQNLSASRPQDRQFILSSKKLLLSDSGFYLCAWSPLQGAGNTIYFGEGSWLTVV.

In its sample, this clonotype was seen a few times. This chain connects TRBV15 to TRBJ2-7, with D unclear. There are 13 residues in the CDR3. Trimming removed 0 bases at V and 5 bases at J, with 8 bases between. Germline assignment: CDR1 LNHNV and CDR2 YYDKDF (reference sequence). CDR3 in DNA: TGTGCCACCAGCAGAGATAACGGCCACGAGCAGTACTTC. Amino acid sequence: CATSRDNGHEQYF.

This clonotype was seen ten or more times. V gene TRBV28 combines with J gene TRBJ2-3; either TRBD1 or TRBD2 may fit D (5 bases each). The CDR3 length is 16 residues. Trimming took 7 bases from V and 0 from J, leaving 17 bases between them. CDR1 and CDR2 from the germline V gene are MDHEN and SYDVKM. The CDR3 DNA reads as TGTGCCAGCAAACCTAGGAGGACACTTAGCACAGATACGCAGTATTTT. Amino acids: CASKPRRTLSTDTQYF.

This clonotype was counted many times. The J gene is TRBJ2-5, the V gene TRBV29-1, with 8 nucleotides matching TRBD1. V shed 5 bases and J 2 bases; nucleotides not matched to a gene: 4. The CDR3 loop spans 13 amino acids. Germline values: CDR1 SQVTM, CDR2 ANQGSEA. The CDR3 region is CSVSNRGQETQYF. The DNA of the CDR3 is TGCAGCGTTTCGAACAGGGGGCAAGAGACCCAGTACTTC.

At least ten counts were recorded for this clonotype. The chain joins TRBV2 to TRBJ2-3; 8 nucleotides line up with TRBD1. Germline V gene sequence: CDR1 SNHLY, CDR2 FYNNEI. The junction had 9 bases not matched to a gene; V was cut back by 6 bases and J by 4 bases. This CDR3 spans 15 amino acids. The CDR3 sequence: CASRVTGALPDTQYF. CDR3 in DNA: TGTGCCAGCAGAGTGACAGGGGCACTTCCAGATACGCAGTATTTT.

There are many counts of this clonotype. The chain employs TRBV5-1 and TRBJ2-3; D call uncertain. This CDR3 spans 12 amino acids. Germline values: CDR1 SGHRS, CDR2 YFSETQ. V was pared by 7 bases and J by 6 bases, with 12 bases between. The CDR3 DNA sequence: TGCGCCAGCGCCACGGGCTACGATACGCAGTATTTT. Protein product: CASATGYDTQYF.

The sample holds many counts of this clonotype. The chain couples TRBV5-6 to TRBJ2-7; D tentatively reads TRBD1 or TRBD2 (6 bases each). Germline V gives CDR1 SGHDT, CDR2 YYEEEE. V was clipped by 3 bases and J by 7 bases, with 20 bases between them. This CDR3 contains 15 residues. CDR3 amino acids: CASSWVGQRGGEQYF. CDR3 sequence (DNA): TGTGCCAGCAGCTGGGTGGGACAACGTGGAGGGGAGCAGTACTTC.

This clonotype was seen ten or more times. The V gene is TRBV11-1, the J gene TRBJ2-1; 12 bases are a match to TRBD2. CDR3 length: 18 residues. The V gene's germline CDR1 is SGHAT and CDR2 FQDESV (reference sequence). V was pared by 5 bases and J by 7 bases, with 15 bases of the junction left unmatched. The CDR3 nucleotides read TGTGCCAGCAGCCTCCAACCCCAAACTAGCGGGAGGAGGAATGAGCAGTTCTTC. It encodes CASSLQPQTSGRRNEQFF.

The CDR3 DNA reads as TGTGCCAGCAGCCGGACTAATCGGAGACTAGAGACCCAGTACTTC. Amino acids: CASSRTNRRLETQYF. The rearrangement uses TRBV28 and TRBJ2-5, with TRBD2 as a possible D gene (6 bases). This CDR3 has 15 amino acids. Trimming took 6 bases from V and 4 from J, leaving 18 bases between them. The germline V gene has CDR1 MDHEN and CDR2 SYDVKM.

The CDR3, as DNA: TGTGCCTGGAGTGGTCGGAATAATTCACCCCTCCACTTT. Its translation: CAWSGRNNSPLHF. V and J are TRBV30 and TRBJ1-6, with unresolved D. The CDR3 spans 13 residues. V was clipped by 1 base and J by 5 bases, with 6 bases between them. Germline lookup yields CDR1 GTSNPN and CDR2 SVGIG (reference sequence). Full variable domain (outside the CDR3, taken from reference TRBV30 and TRBJ1-6): SQTIHQWPATLVQPVGSPLSLECTVEGTSNPNLYWYRQAAGRGLQLLFYSVGIGQISSEVPQNLSASRPQDRQFILSSKKLLLSDSGFYLCAWSGRNNSPLHFGNGTRLTVT.

This clonotype has ten or more counts. The gene calls are TRBV6-1 and TRBJ2-5; D gene unclear. V was pared by 1 base and J by 2 bases, with 5 bases between. The CDR3 has 13 residues. CDR1 is MNHNS, CDR2 SASEGT, per germline. In DNA, the CDR3 is TGTGCCAGCAGTGAAGGGTGGCAAGAGACCCAGTACTTC. Protein product: CASSEGWQETQYF.

The chain has TRBV6-1 and TRBJ2-7, with D maybe TRBD2 (5 bases). The V gene's germline CDR1 is MNHNS and CDR2 SASEGT. This CDR3 is 13 amino acids long. The ends were cut back, 7 bases at V and 6 bases at J, with 16 bases in the middle. CDR3 loop: CASIQWGVREQYF. The CDR3 DNA follows: TGTGCCAGCATCCAATGGGGAGTCCGCGAGCAGTACTTC.

This clonotype came up a few times. This chain joins TRBV24-1 and TRBJ1-1, with D tentatively TRBD1 (5 bases). The CDR3 spans 12 residues. Germline V lookup: CDR1 KGHDR, CDR2 SFDVKD. Trimming left V 0 bases short and J 10 bases short, with 8 bases between. CDR3 sequence: CATSDLAGTAFF. The CDR3 coding sequence is TGTGCCACCAGTGATTTGGCAGGGACAGCTTTCTTT.

In its sample, this clonotype was seen a few times. The V and J genes are TRBV7-9 and TRBJ2-5; D not resolved. Trimming took 5 bases from V and 5 from J, leaving 9 bases between them. Germline CDR1 and CDR2: SEHNR and FQNEAQ (reference sequence). There are 12 residues in the CDR3. DNA for the CDR3: TGTGCCAGCAGCCTAAATATGGAGACCCAGTACTTC. This sequence encodes CASSLNMETQYF.

The sample holds many counts of this clonotype. The chain links TRBV6-1 to TRBJ2-7; 8 bases are a match to TRBD1. CDR1 and CDR2 from the germline V gene are MNHNS and SASEGT. The V segment lost 5 bases and the J segment 2 bases; nucleotides outside the gene matches: 8. The CDR3 covers 15 residues. CDR3: CASSLSGTGAYEQYF. DNA for the CDR3: TGTGCCAGCAGTTTGTCCGGGACAGGAGCCTACGAGCAGTACTTC.